This T cell receptor beta chain was captured in a study of response to subunit inactivated influenza vaccine (dated 2018 in TCRdb). Some background on the complete study: Deep quantitative profiling of the T cell receptor repertoire was used in the study to follow responses to a trivalent subunit inactivated influenza vaccine. General study outcomes and caveats: According to the authors, only a limited number of new T cells may be recruited by each seasonal influenza vaccination.

V sheds 10 bases and J sheds 4 bases, leaving 16 bases between their ends. CDR1 and CDR2, looked up from the germline V gene, are ENHRY and SYGVKD. Including cysteine and phenylalanine, the CDR3 has 13 amino acids. Only the CDR3 region is kept as DNA, spanning 39 bases read in frame from base 1. Note on this clonotype: Its specific antigen is unknown. Base-call qualities are not available, and no considerably larger clone is one nucleotide away.

The method behind the library was RT-PCR. Sequencing relied on an Illumina HiSeq 2500. The public reads were quality trimmed at Q25 with fastp and then assembled into clones with MiXCR by TCRdb, keeping productive beta chains. All rows with the same CDR3 protein become a single entry with the most common DNA and genes. This sample has about 780,000 distinct CDR3 sequences in its table, and less than 20% of those were observed once. The biggest ten clones account for approximately 11% of the sample. The specimen was PBMCs from blood, collected 4 to 6 days after vaccination. The TCR sequence derives from a man aged 50 or older who received an inactivated influenza vaccine. Donor details come from another sample of the same person, matched by shared clones. The V and J genes are TRBV10-3 and TRBJ1-2; the D gene is perhaps TRBD1, on 5 matching bases. The nucleotide sequence is given as TGTGCCACGACGCCGGGGCGCGGCTATGGCTACACCTTC. Translated, it reads CATTPGRGYGYTF.